The clone carrying this TCR beta chain showed up many times. As yet, its antigen is unknown. The CDR3 sequence is 13 residues long. Trimming took 3 bases from V and 5 from J, leaving 10 bases between them. CDR1 is SGHTA, CDR2 FQGNSA, per germline. TCRdb called the reads again in MiXCR, with one record for every CDR3 protein. The table lists 85,000 to 120,000 distinct CDR3 sequences, about 17% of them singletons. This sample was taken from a study of T cell repertoires in cytomegalovirus infection. Study overall: Public TCR beta signatures marked donors with CMV infection and the matching HLA. Study results and caveats: Within the response measured ex vivo, HLA-C-restricted CMV-specific TCR beta clonotypes were dominant. Cumulative frequency of public TCR beta families picked out carriers of CMV plus the relevant HLA.

Sample: PBMCs. V and J are TRBV7-2 and TRBJ2-5; no clear D gene. This receptor was obtained from a human donor in good health (CMV status not recorded). Some clones in this sample may be carry-over from other donors' samples. CDR3 in DNA: TGTGCCAGCAGCTTGGGATCTGGGGAGACCCAGTACTTC. Translation gives CASSLGSGETQYF.